Described below is a single TCR beta chain sequence and its context. After removal of 3 bases from V and 5 bases from J, the junction contained 6 bases not matched to a gene. This CDR3 contains 15 residues. Per germline, CDR1 SGHRS and CDR2 YFSETQ. These data originate in a study of resident and recirculating memory T cells in vitiligo. Turning to the study itself: Samples were epidermis from two lesional and two nonlesional sites, plus PBMCs. Whole samples, not sorted cells, were homogenized and used for genomic DNA extraction.

The assay was immunoSEQ multiplex PCR, and TCRdb's table has in-frame clones only and misses some. The sample shows more than 70,000 clones, about 91% of them seen only once. The chain carries TRBV5-1 and TRBJ2-5; 11 bases map to TRBD1. Input material: blood. The TCR comes from a male donor with vitiligo. The CDR3 protein is CASSYGQGAWETQYF. CDR3 nucleotides: TGCGCCAGCAGCTATGGACAGGGGGCTTGGGAGACCCAGTACTTC.